A few counts support the clone carrying this TCR beta chain. The second PCR ran 7 to 11 cycles with a sample-barcoded 5' primer and J-beta primers. Each CDR3 protein is one row after TCRdb ran MiXCR on the 5' RACE reads. The table includes 800,000 or so distinct CDR3 sequences, 25% detected once. The data stem from a study of blood T cells in healthy people across ages. Trimming left V 5 bases short and J 4 bases short, with 18 bases between. This CDR3 region has 15 residues. Per germline, CDR1 SEHNR and CDR2 FQNEAQ (reference sequence). In addition, the sample was reused for a study of T cells of mothers and their children.

The V and J genes are TRBV7-9 and TRBJ2-7; D is perhaps TRBD1 or TRBD2 (5 bases each). The sample taken for sequencing was blood. The sequence derives from a boy aged 10-17 years in good health. CDR3 residues: CASSRDQYIAYEQYF. The CDR3 coding sequence is TGTGCCAGCAGCCGGGACCAATACATTGCTTACGAGCAGTACTTC.